This TCR beta chain derives from a study of T-cell memory formation after mild COVID-19. The CDR3 length is 12 residues. The germline V gene has CDR1 MGHRA and CDR2 YSYEKL. V gave up 2 bases and J gave up 7 bases, with 6 bases separating them. With respect to this clonotype: Its antigen is unidentified.

General study points: Specificity for SARS-CoV-2 was not confirmed among the second-wave clones peaking on day 37.

TCRdb recomputed calls from the 5' RACE reads with MiXCR, one row per CDR3 protein. The data hold 450,000 to 650,000 distinct CDR3 sequences, with approximately 20% observed a single time. The sequenced material came from PBMCs or a T cell subset sorted from them (not recorded which). The TCR comes from an adult woman who had mild COVID-19 (a few samples of this study predate the infection). Cell type and time point are not known. The rearrangement links TRBV4-1 to TRBJ1-5; D remains ambiguous. CDR3 DNA sequence: TGCGCCAGCAGCCAACCTGAGCAGCCCCAGCATTTT. It translates to CASSQPEQPQHF.